These 5 T cell receptor beta chains were all obtained from the same sample, sequenced in a study of early T cells in non-severe SARS-CoV-2 infection. TCRdb used MiXCR to reprocess the 5' RACE reads, holding one entry per CDR3 protein. Among approximately 60,000 distinct CDR3 sequences listed, around 13% were seen once. Sequenced material: whole blood. Receptors were obtained from an adult who was a healthcare worker with PCR-confirmed SARS-CoV-2 infection or an uninfected control (not recorded which).

This clonotype appeared many times. The gene calls are TRBV21-1 and TRBJ2-5; the D call in the table, TRBD2, was not verified against the DNA. TRBV21-1 is a pseudogene. The CDR3 covers 17 residues. Written as DNA, the CDR3 is TGTGCCAGCAGCAAAGGAGGGCTAGCGGAGTCCCAAGAGACCCAGTACTTC. This codes for CASSKGGLAESQETQYF.

The chain employs TRBV7-3 and TRBJ2-1, with 7 bases identical to TRBD2. CDR1 and CDR2 (germline): SGHTA, FQGTGA. V shed 4 bases, J shed 4 bases, and the junction held 10 bases outside the gene matches. This CDR3 is built from 16 residues. CDR3: CASSSAASGIYNEQFF. The CDR3 coding sequence is TGTGCCAGCAGCTCAGCCGCTAGCGGAATTTACAATGAGCAGTTCTTC.

This clonotype came up many times. The V and J genes are TRBV19 and TRBJ2-7, with 7 bases that match TRBD1. Per the germline V gene, CDR1 is LNHDA and CDR2 is SQIVND (reference sequence). J was trimmed by 6 bases and V by 6 bases; bases with no gene match: 11. The CDR3 totals 14 residues. The CDR3 region has the DNA TGTGCCAGTAGACCTACCGTCACAGGGGTCGAGCAGTACTTC. It codes for CASRPTVTGVEQYF.

In the case of this clonotype: A much larger clone is a single base away; this may be a read error. The rearrangement joins TRBV10-3 to TRBJ2-5; D uncertain. The length of the CDR3 is 13 residues. CDR1 and CDR2 (germline): ENHRY, SYGVKD. Trimming cost V 0 bases and J 4 bases, with 6 bases left between them. CDR3 sequence: CAISESVGETQYF. The CDR3 bases are TGTGCCATCAGTGAGTCGGTGGGAGAGACCCAGTACTTC.

In its sample, this clonotype was seen many times. V usage is TRBV9 and J usage is TRBJ2-3; D is ambiguous. V lost 0 bases and J 2 bases, leaving 10 bases between the germline ends. This CDR3 contains 15 residues. Germline CDR1 SGDLS, CDR2 YYNGEE. The CDR3 is CASSVGGVYTDTQYF. CDR3 nucleotides: TGTGCCAGCAGCGTAGGGGGTGTCTACACAGATACGCAGTATTTT.